The 25 T cell receptor beta chains in this list originate from one sample, sequenced in a study of blood T cell repertoires in COVID-19. Profiling relied on immunoSEQ multiplex PCR, and the TCRdb table lists in-frame clones only, not all of them. Among approximately 190,000 clones listed, around 82% were seen once. Specimen: PBMCs or T cells enriched from blood (not recorded which). The receptors originated from a man in his forties or fifties who had recovered from COVID-19.

The chain carries TRBV30 and TRBJ1-3; D is ambiguous. Germline V gives CDR1 GTSNPN, CDR2 SVGIG (reference sequence). The CDR3 length is 14 residues. The V end lost 2 bases, the J end lost 0 bases, and 8 bases lay between the germline ends. DNA for the CDR3: TGTGCCTGGAGTCGAAGCGGCTCTGGAAACACCATATATTTT. This codes for CAWSRSGSGNTIYF.

This rearrangement joins TRBV5-1 to TRBJ2-6, with a possible D match to TRBD1 (6 bases). The CDR3 loop spans 18 amino acids. Looked up from germline, CDR1 is SGHRS and CDR2 is YFSETQ. V lost 4 bases and J 0 bases, leaving 17 bases between the germline ends. The CDR3 nucleotides read TGCGCCAGCAGCCCTACGACAGGTTCAATCTCTGGGGCCAACGTCCTGACTTTC. Translating it yields CASSPTTGSISGANVLTF.

This clone was seen only once. The CDR3 nucleotides read TGCGCCAGCAGCCAAGCGGGGGGCTACACCTACGAGCAGTACTTC. Its translation is CASSQAGGYTYEQYF. This chain uses TRBV4-1 with TRBJ2-7; tentative D call: TRBD2 (7 bases). This CDR3 contains 15 residues. V shed 1 base and J shed 2 bases, with 12 bases lying between them. Germline lookup yields CDR1 MGHRA and CDR2 YSYEKL.

The rearrangement uses TRBV18 and TRBJ2-1, with 7 bases aligning to TRBD1. V shed 6 bases, J shed 6 bases, and the junction held 11 bases outside the gene matches. Germline CDR1 is KGHSH and CDR2 is LQKENI. CDR3 length: 15 residues. CDR3 residues: CASSPDRETSNEQFF. The DNA of the CDR3 is TGTGCCAGCTCTCCCGACAGGGAAACTAGCAATGAGCAGTTCTTC.

The rearrangement links TRBV7-9 to TRBJ2-3; the match to TRBD1 covers 8 bases. Germline CDR1 SEHNR, CDR2 FQNEAQ (reference sequence). Losses at the gene ends were 7 bases for V and 2 bases for J; bases not matched to a gene: 8. The CDR3 runs to 15 residues. The CDR3 DNA reads TGTGCCAGCAACTCGGCGACAGGGGTCACAGATACGCAGTATTTT. Protein product: CASNSATGVTDTQYF.

The chain uses TRBV20-1 and TRBJ2-5; no clear D. V lost 6 bases and J lost 7, with 12 bases in between. CDR3 length equals 11 residues. CDR1 and CDR2 from the germline V gene are DFQATT and SNEGSKA (reference sequence). The CDR3 sequence: CSAAISATQYF. The CDR3 DNA reads as TGCAGTGCCGCGATCTCTGCGACCCAGTACTTC.

CDR3 protein: CASSTGQLYNEQFF. For the CDR3, the DNA is TGTGCCAGCAGCACGGGACAGCTATACAATGAGCAGTTCTTC. The chain employs TRBV7-2 and TRBJ2-1; 7 nucleotides align to TRBD1. Trimming cost V 5 bases and J 4 bases; bases outside gene matches: 5. The CDR3 runs to 14 residues. CDR1 is SGHTA and CDR2 is FQGNSA in the germline V gene.

The rearrangement links TRBV3-1 (or the pseudogene TRBV3-2) to TRBJ1-1, with 8 bases aligning to TRBD1. The CDR3 is 14 amino acids. J was trimmed by 5 bases and V by 4 bases; bases with no gene match: 6. CDR1 LGHDT and CDR2 YNNKEL come from the germline V gene (reference sequence). The DNA of the CDR3 is TGTGCCAGCAGCCGTGACAGGGGATTGACTGAAGCTTTCTTT. Amino acids: CASSRDRGLTEAFF.

V gene TRBV5-4 combines with J gene TRBJ1-2, with D tentatively TRBD1 (6 bases). Germline V CDR1 and CDR2: SGHNT, YYREEE (reference sequence). V shed 0 bases and J shed 10 bases, with 22 bases lying between them. The CDR3 totals 16 residues. This chain's CDR3 is CASSLVPRGHPRDYTF. The DNA for the CDR3 is TGTGCCAGCAGCTTGGTCCCCAGGGGCCACCCACGGGACTACACCTTC.

The chain carries TRBV6-5 and TRBJ1-4; no definite D call. Trimming stripped 5 bases from V and 8 bases from J, with 15 bases between. CDR1 and CDR2 from the germline V gene are MNHEY and SVGAGI. CDR3 length equals 14 residues. CDR3 DNA sequence: TGTGCCAGCAGTACCACGGGAGTTGGAGAAAAACTGTTTTTT. Protein sequence: CASSTTGVGEKLFF.

V usage is TRBV19 and J usage is TRBJ2-5, with a possible D match to TRBD1 (5 bases). This CDR3 is built from 13 residues. CDR1 LNHDA and CDR2 SQIVND come from the germline V gene (reference sequence). Trimming left V 3 bases short and J 4 bases short, with 9 bases between. This CDR3 is CASSIGQRETQYF. DNA for the CDR3: TGTGCCAGTAGTATCGGACAAAGAGAGACCCAGTACTTC.

V and J are TRBV19 and TRBJ1-5; 8 bases fit TRBD1. Germline assignment: CDR1 LNHDA and CDR2 SQIVND (reference sequence). V gave up 8 bases and J gave up 4 bases; unmatched junction bases: 7. The CDR3 is made up of 14 amino acids. This CDR3 reads CASLDRGWNQPQHF. CDR3 DNA sequence: TGTGCCAGTCTCGACAGGGGTTGGAATCAGCCCCAGCATTTT. Looking up the rest from reference TRBV19 and TRBJ1-5 gives the full variable domain: DGGITQSPKYLFRKEGQNVTLSCEQNLNHDAMYWYRQDPGQGLRLIYYSQIVNDFQKGDIAEGYSVSREKKESFPLTVTSAQKNPTAFYLCASLDRGWNQPQHFGDGTRLSIL.

There are a few counts of this clone. The V gene is TRBV27, the J gene TRBJ1-2; D gene unclear. V lost 2 bases and J lost 0, with 10 bases in between. The germline CDR1 and CDR2 sequences are MNHEY and SMNVEV (reference sequence). This CDR3 has 15 residues. The CDR3 here is CASSLRLAANYGYTF. For the CDR3, the DNA is TGTGCCAGCAGTTTACGATTGGCGGCTAACTATGGCTACACCTTC.

This clone was detected once. As DNA, the CDR3 is TGTGCCAGCAGCCAAGCGAGTACAACTAATGAAAAACTGTTTTTT. Its translation is CASSQASTTNEKLFF. The rearrangement links TRBV3-1 (or the pseudogene TRBV3-2) to TRBJ1-4; D not resolved. Trimming cost V 1 base and J 0 bases, with 6 bases left between them. Germline V gene sequence: CDR1 LGHDT, CDR2 YNNKEL (reference sequence). This CDR3 is 15 amino acids long.

The rearrangement uses TRBV9 and TRBJ1-4, with TRBD1 identical over 10 bases. Germline CDR1 and CDR2: SGDLS and YYNGEE. The J segment lost 5 bases and the V segment lost 3 bases, leaving 7 bases of the junction unmatched. The CDR3 is 16 residues long. The CDR3 coding sequence is TGTGCCAGCAGCGGCGGGACAGGGGCCTTCAATGAAAAACTGTTTTTT. It is translated as CASSGGTGAFNEKLFF.

In this sample, this clone turned up once. The gene calls are TRBV5-1 and TRBJ2-7, with 9 bases fitting TRBD1. The CDR3 runs to 15 residues. Trimming at V came to 4 bases and at J to 3 bases, leaving 8 bases not matched to a gene. Looked up from germline, CDR1 is SGHRS and CDR2 is YFSETQ. The CDR3 loop is CASSTGQGLLYEQYF. The DNA for the CDR3 is TGCGCCAGCAGCACGGGACAGGGTTTACTCTACGAGCAGTACTTC.

This chain connects TRBV24-1 to TRBJ1-1, with 7 bases fitting TRBD1. This CDR3 region has 15 residues. Germline CDR1 is KGHDR and CDR2 is SFDVKD. V gave up 7 bases and J gave up 4 bases; unmatched junction bases: 11. CDR3 loop: CATRTGQNEGTEAFF. Written as DNA, the CDR3 is TGTGCCACCAGAACGGGACAGAACGAGGGCACTGAAGCTTTCTTT.

The V call is TRBV18, the J call TRBJ2-2; D perhaps matches TRBD2 (5 bases). Germline-derived CDR1 and CDR2 are KGHSH and LQKENI. There are 17 residues in the CDR3. Trimming removed 3 bases at V and 0 bases at J, with 14 bases between. CDR3 sequence (DNA): TGTGCCAGCTCACCTCCGGTGGGAGAATCGAACACCGGGGAGCTGTTTTTT. This gives the protein CASSPPVGESNTGELFF.

The chain combines TRBV4-3 with TRBJ2-5, with a tentative D call TRBD1 (6 bases). CDR1 is LGHNA and CDR2 is YSLEER in the germline V gene. The CDR3 spans 16 residues. V lost 0 bases and J lost 5, with 16 bases in between. In nucleotides, the CDR3 is TGCGCCAGCAGCCAAGATTTCACAGGGACGGGGGAGACCCAGTACTTC. The encoded protein is CASSQDFTGTGETQYF.

The rearrangement joins TRBV3-1 (or the pseudogene TRBV3-2) to TRBJ1-2; 8 bases match TRBD1. The CDR3 spans 15 residues. CDR1 is LGHDT, CDR2 YNNKEL, per germline (reference sequence). Unmatched junction bases numbered 7, after V lost 0 bases and J lost 7 bases. CDR3 sequence reads: CASSQEFQGAVGYTF. For the CDR3, the DNA is TGTGCCAGCAGCCAAGAGTTCCAGGGGGCAGTTGGCTACACCTTC.

The V call is TRBV11-1, the J call TRBJ2-1; TRBD1 matches 9 bases. CDR3 length: 16 amino acids. The trim removed 4 bases at V and 1 base at J, leaving 5 bases unmatched. The germline gives CDR1 SGHAT, CDR2 FQDESV (reference sequence). The CDR3 here is CASSSNDRGSYNEQFF. The DNA for the CDR3 is TGTGCCAGCAGCTCGAACGACAGGGGGTCCTACAATGAGCAGTTCTTC.

The CDR3 protein is CASSQGLAGGTQYF. CDR3 in DNA: TGTGCCAGCAGCCAGGGACTAGCGGGGGGGACCCAGTACTTC. The gene calls are TRBV3-1 (or the pseudogene TRBV3-2) and TRBJ2-5; 15 positions match TRBD2. The germline gives CDR1 LGHDT, CDR2 YNNKEL (reference sequence). CDR3 length: 14 residues. Unmatched junction bases numbered 0, after V lost 3 bases and J lost 7 bases.

The rearrangement links TRBV7-2 to TRBJ2-7; maybe TRBD2 (7 bases). CDR3 length: 15 amino acids. Trimming left V 0 bases short and J 2 bases short, with 11 bases between. In germline, CDR1 is SGHTA, CDR2 FQGNSA. The CDR3 protein is CASSLAAGAPYEQYF. The DNA for the CDR3 is TGTGCCAGCAGCTTAGCGGCGGGGGCCCCCTACGAGCAGTACTTC.

The chain has TRBV30 and TRBJ2-5; 9 nucleotides line up with TRBD2. Germline assignment: CDR1 GTSNPN and CDR2 SVGIG (reference sequence). V was pared by 2 bases and J by 10 bases, with 8 bases of the junction left unmatched. This CDR3 is 13 amino acids long. CDR3 region: CAWSPIAGEVQYF. CDR3 nucleotides: TGTGCCTGGAGTCCGATAGCGGGGGAGGTCCAGTACTTC.

The V call is TRBV19, the J call TRBJ1-2; possible D gene TRBD1, 5 bases. Germline V gives CDR1 LNHDA, CDR2 SQIVND (reference sequence). The CDR3 has 14 residues. The V gene lost 3 bases and the J gene lost 4 bases, with 12 bases spanning the gap. The CDR3 here is CASSIWGSVYGYTF. The CDR3, as DNA: TGTGCCAGTAGTATCTGGGGCAGCGTCTATGGCTACACCTTC.